The next 11 T cell receptor beta chains were all read from a single sample in a study of T cells in Graves' hyperthyroidism and ophthalmopathy. It was RNA transcripts that yielded the amplified TCR beta CDR3 regions. Using the HTBI primer set, a first-round RT-PCR was run on the TCR CDR3. In TCRdb, the multiplex PCR reads were re-called with MiXCR into one record per CDR3 protein. Here the sample spans 500,000 to 650,000 distinct CDR3 sequences, about 15% being singletons. The specimen was blood. These receptors all come from a woman between 50 and 59 years old with Graves' ophthalmopathy.

Many counts were recorded for this clonotype. This chain joins TRBV7-9 and TRBJ2-7; possibly TRBD2 for D (6 bases). Germline V lookup: CDR1 SEHNR, CDR2 FQNEAQ (reference sequence). CDR3 length: 11 amino acids. As DNA, the CDR3 is TGTGCGGGAAGGGCGGGAAACGAGCAGTACTTC. Protein sequence: CAGRAGNEQYF.

V and J are TRBV7-9 and TRBJ1-5; tentatively, D is TRBD1 (5 bases). Germline V CDR1 and CDR2: SEHNR, FQNEAQ (reference sequence). Trimming removed 5 bases at V and 5 bases at J, with 16 bases between. The CDR3 loop spans 15 amino acids. The CDR3 DNA sequence: TGTGCCAGCAGCCCCCGGGGGGGGGGGGATCAGCCCCAGCATTTT. It encodes CASSPRGGGDQPQHF.

The chain combines TRBV25-1 with TRBJ2-5; D might be TRBD1 or TRBD2, each matching 5 bases. The germline V and J ends were trimmed by 2 bases and 6 bases, with 16 bases remaining between them. The CDR3 sequence is 15 residues long. Germline V gene lookup returns CDR1 MGHDK and CDR2 SYGVNS. CDR3 sequence (DNA): TGTGCCAGCAGTGAAGGTTGGGGACCCGGGAAGACCCAGTACTTC. Protein product: CASSEGWGPGKTQYF.

Written as DNA, the CDR3 is TGTGCCAGCAGCCCGACCGGGACAGGGGCTGGAAACACCATATATTTT. Protein: CASSPTGTGAGNTIYF. The V and J genes are TRBV7-3 and TRBJ1-3; 10 bases match TRBD1. The length of the CDR3 is 16 residues. Trimming took 5 bases from V and 2 from J; bases not matched to a gene: 6. The germline V gene encodes CDR1 SGHTA and CDR2 FQGTGA.

Many counts were recorded for this clonotype. The gene calls are TRBV2 and TRBJ2-1; 7 bases fit TRBD2. With 7 bases clipped from V and 6 bases from J, the junction kept 15 bases outside the gene matches. This CDR3 region has 16 residues. CDR1 and CDR2 from the germline V gene are SNHLY and FYNNEI. The CDR3 is CASTNLKWSGGNEQFF. In nucleotides, the CDR3 is TGTGCCAGCACTAACCTCAAATGGTCGGGGGGCAATGAGCAGTTCTTC.

Note on this clonotype: A much larger clonotype is one base distant, so this may be a read error. The chain uses TRBV20-1 and TRBJ2-1; D is undetermined. CDR3 length: 12 residues. Germline loops: CDR1 DFQATT, CDR2 SNEGSKA (reference sequence). The CDR3 region has the DNA TGCAGTGCTAGAGGCCTTTACAATGAGCGGTTCTTC. It codes for CSARGLYNERFF.

This clonotype showed up many times. The gene calls are TRBV7-2 and TRBJ2-5; D uncertain. CDR3 size: 13 residues. CDR1 SGHTA and CDR2 FQGNSA come from the germline V gene. V was clipped by 1 base and J by 0 bases, with 3 bases between them. This CDR3 is CASSLVNQETQYF. The CDR3 DNA is TGTGCCAGCAGCTTAGTGAACCAAGAGACCCAGTACTTC.

This clonotype was recorded at least ten times. V gene TRBV7-9 combines with J gene TRBJ2-1; D may be TRBD1 or TRBD2 (5 bases each). The CDR3 has 13 residues. Germline CDR1 SEHNR, CDR2 FQNEAQ (reference sequence). V was cut by 5 bases and J by 7 bases, with 12 bases left in between. The CDR3 is CASSADTRNEQFF. The CDR3 DNA reads as TGTGCCAGCAGCGCGGACACTAGGAATGAGCAGTTCTTC.

At least ten counts were recorded for this clonotype. This chain links TRBV7-2 with TRBJ2-1, with D unresolved. CDR1 and CDR2 (germline): SGHTA, FQGNSA. The CDR3 spans 15 residues. The ends were cut back, 4 bases at V and 0 bases at J, with 10 bases in the middle. This CDR3 reads CASSSEVRSYNEQFF. The CDR3 coding sequence is TGTGCCAGCAGCTCAGAAGTCCGCTCCTACAATGAGCAGTTCTTC.

This clonotype was seen repeatedly, ten times or more. The chain recombines TRBV20-1 with TRBJ1-4, with 10 bases identical to TRBD1. Germline CDR1 DFQATT, CDR2 SNEGSKA (reference sequence). The ends lost 5 bases at V and 4 bases at J; junction bases unmatched: 1. The CDR3 is made up of 13 amino acids. CDR3 sequence reads: CSAGDRGNEKLFF. Here the CDR3 DNA reads TGCAGTGCTGGGGACAGGGGTAATGAAAAACTGTTTTTT.

There are many counts of this clonotype. The chain couples TRBV18 to TRBJ2-3; 11 bases are a match to TRBD2. From germline, CDR1 is KGHSH and CDR2 LQKENI. The CDR3 totals 16 residues. Germline trimming cut 3 bases from V and 5 bases from J; bases unmatched to any gene: 7. The CDR3 DNA sequence: TGTGCCAGCTCACCGCCTAGCGGGAGGCCGCTAGATACGCAGTATTTT. Amino acid sequence: CASSPPSGRPLDTQYF. Looking up the rest from reference TRBV18 and TRBJ2-3 gives the full variable domain: NAGVMQNPRHLVRRRGQEARLRCSPMKGHSHVYWYRQLPEEGLKFMVYLQKENIIDESGMPKERFSAEFPKEGPSILRIQQVVRGDSAAYFCASSPPSGRPLDTQYFGPGTRLTVL.